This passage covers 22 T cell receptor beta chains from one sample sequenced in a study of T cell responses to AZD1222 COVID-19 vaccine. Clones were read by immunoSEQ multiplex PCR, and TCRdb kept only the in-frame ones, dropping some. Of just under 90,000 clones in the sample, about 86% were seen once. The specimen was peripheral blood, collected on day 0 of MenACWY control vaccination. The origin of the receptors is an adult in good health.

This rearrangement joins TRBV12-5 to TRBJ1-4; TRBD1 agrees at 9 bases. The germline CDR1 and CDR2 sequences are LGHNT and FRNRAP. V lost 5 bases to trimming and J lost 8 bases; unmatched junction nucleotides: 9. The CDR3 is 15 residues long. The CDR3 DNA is TGTGCTAGTGGTACAGGGACAGGGCGAGACGAAAAACTGTTTTTT. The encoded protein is CASGTGTGRDEKLFF.

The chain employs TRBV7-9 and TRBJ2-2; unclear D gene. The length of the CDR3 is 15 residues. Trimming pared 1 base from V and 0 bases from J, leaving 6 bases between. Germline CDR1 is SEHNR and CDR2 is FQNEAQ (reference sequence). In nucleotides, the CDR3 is TGTGCCAGCAGCTTAGATGGGACGAACACCGGGGAGCTGTTTTTT. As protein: CASSLDGTNTGELFF.

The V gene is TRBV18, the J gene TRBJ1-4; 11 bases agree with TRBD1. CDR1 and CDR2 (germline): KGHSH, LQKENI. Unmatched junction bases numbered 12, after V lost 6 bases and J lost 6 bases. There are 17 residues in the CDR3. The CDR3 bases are TGTGCCAGCTCCCCCGGGACAGGGGGTTTTAGAGATGAAAAACTGTTTTTT. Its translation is CASSPGTGGFRDEKLFF.

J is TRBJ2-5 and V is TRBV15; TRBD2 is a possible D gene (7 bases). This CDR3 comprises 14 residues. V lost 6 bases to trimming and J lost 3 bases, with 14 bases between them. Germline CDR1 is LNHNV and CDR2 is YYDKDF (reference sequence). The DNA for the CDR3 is TGTGCCACCAGGGGGGGGGCGTGGGAAGAGACCCAGTACTTC. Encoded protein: CATRGGAWEETQYF.

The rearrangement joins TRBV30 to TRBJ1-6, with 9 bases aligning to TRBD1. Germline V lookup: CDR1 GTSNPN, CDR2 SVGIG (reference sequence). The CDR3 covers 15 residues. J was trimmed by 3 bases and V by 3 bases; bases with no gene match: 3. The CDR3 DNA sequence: TGTGCCTGGAGACCGACAGGGGGCTATAATTCACCCCTCCACTTT. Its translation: CAWRPTGGYNSPLHF.

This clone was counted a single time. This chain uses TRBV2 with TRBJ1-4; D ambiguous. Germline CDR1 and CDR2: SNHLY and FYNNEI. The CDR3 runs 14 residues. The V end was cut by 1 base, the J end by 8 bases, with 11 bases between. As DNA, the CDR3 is TGTGCCAGCAGTGAAGATATGGCCCTAGAAAAACTGTTTTTT. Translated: CASSEDMALEKLFF.

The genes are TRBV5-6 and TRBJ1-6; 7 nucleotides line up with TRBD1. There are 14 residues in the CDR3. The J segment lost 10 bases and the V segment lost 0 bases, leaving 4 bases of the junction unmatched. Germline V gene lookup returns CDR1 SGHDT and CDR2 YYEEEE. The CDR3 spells CASSLGGGASPLHF. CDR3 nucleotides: TGTGCCAGCAGCTTGGGAGGGGGCGCGTCACCCCTCCACTTT.

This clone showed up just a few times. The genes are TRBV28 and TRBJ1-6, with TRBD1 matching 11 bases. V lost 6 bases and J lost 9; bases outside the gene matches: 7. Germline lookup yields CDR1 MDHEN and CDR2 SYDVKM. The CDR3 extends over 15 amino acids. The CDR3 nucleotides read TGTGCCAGCAGCCCGGGACAGGGGGACAGTTCACCCCTCCACTTT. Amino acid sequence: CASSPGQGDSSPLHF.

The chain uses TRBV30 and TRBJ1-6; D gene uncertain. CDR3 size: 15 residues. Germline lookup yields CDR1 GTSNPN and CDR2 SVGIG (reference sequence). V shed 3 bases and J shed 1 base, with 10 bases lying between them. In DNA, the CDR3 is TGTGCCTGGAGATCTGGTCCTTCCTATAATTCACCCCTCCACTTT. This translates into CAWRSGPSYNSPLHF.

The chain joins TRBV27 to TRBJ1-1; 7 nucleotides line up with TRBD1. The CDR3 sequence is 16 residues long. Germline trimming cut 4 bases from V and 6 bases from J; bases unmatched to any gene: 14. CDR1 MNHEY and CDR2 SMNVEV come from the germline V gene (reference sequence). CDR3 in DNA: TGTGCCAGCAGTTCCCGGGGCCAGGGGGGTTCGGCTGAAGCTTTCTTT. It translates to CASSSRGQGGSAEAFF.

The CDR3: CASSDIRAGNYGYTF. For the CDR3, the DNA is TGTGCCAGCAGCGATATCAGGGCAGGCAACTATGGCTACACCTTC. The chain uses TRBV7-2 and TRBJ1-2; maybe TRBD1 (5 bases). The V end lost 5 bases, the J end lost 2 bases, and 15 bases lay between the germline ends. The CDR3 is 15 residues long. From germline, CDR1 is SGHTA and CDR2 FQGNSA.

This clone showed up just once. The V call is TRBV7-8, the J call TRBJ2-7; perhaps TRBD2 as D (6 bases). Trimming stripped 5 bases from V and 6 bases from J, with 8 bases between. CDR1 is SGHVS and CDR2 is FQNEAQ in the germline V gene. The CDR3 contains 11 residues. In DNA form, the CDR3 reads TGTGCCAGCAGCCGGGGGTCCGAGCAGTACTTC. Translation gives CASSRGSEQYF.

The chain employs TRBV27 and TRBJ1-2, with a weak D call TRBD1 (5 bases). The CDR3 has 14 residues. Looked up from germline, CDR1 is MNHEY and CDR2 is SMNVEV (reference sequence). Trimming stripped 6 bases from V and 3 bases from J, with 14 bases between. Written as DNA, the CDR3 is TGTGCCAGCAGAGGGACGGCGGTCCACTATGGCTACACCTTC. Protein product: CASRGTAVHYGYTF.

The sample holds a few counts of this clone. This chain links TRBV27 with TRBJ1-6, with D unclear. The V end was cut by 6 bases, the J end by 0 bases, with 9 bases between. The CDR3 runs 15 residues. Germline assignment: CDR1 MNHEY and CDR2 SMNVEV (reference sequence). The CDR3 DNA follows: TGTGCCAGCAGGATATCAGGCTCCTATAATTCACCCCTCCACTTT. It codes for CASRISGSYNSPLHF.

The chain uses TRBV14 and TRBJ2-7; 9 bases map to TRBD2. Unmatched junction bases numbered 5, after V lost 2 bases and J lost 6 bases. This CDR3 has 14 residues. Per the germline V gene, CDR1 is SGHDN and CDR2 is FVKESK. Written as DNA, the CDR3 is TGTGCCAGCAGCCAACAAGCGGGGGGACTCGAGCAGTACTTC. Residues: CASSQQAGGLEQYF.

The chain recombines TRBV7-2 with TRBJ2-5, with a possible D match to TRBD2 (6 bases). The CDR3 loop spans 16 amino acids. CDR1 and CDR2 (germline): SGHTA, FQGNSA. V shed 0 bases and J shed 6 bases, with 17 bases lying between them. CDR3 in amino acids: CASSLAPAGRLKTQYF. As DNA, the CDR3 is TGTGCCAGCAGCTTAGCGCCGGCAGGGAGGTTGAAGACCCAGTACTTC.

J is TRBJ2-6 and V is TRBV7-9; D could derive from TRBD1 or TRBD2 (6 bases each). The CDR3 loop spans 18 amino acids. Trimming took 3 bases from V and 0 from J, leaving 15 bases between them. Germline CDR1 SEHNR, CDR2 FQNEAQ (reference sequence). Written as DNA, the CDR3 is TGTGCCAGCAGCTTTGTTGGGGGGCCACCCTCTGGGGCCAACGTCCTGACTTTC. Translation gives CASSFVGGPPSGANVLTF.

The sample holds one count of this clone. CDR3 residues: CASQGASEKLFF. CDR3 coding DNA: TGTGCCAGCCAGGGGGCGAGTGAAAAACTGTTTTTT. The chain is built from TRBV7-9 and TRBJ1-4; TRBD1 matches 8 bases. With V trimmed by 8 bases and J by 7 bases, 3 bases remained unmatched. CDR1 and CDR2 from the germline V gene are SEHNR and FQNEAQ (reference sequence). The CDR3 spans 12 residues.

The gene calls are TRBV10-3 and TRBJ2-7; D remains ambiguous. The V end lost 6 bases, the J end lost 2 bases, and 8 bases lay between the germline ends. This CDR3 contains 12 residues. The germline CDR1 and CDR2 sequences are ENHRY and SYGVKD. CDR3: CAIRTDTYEQYF. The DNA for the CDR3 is TGTGCCATCAGGACCGACACCTACGAGCAGTACTTC.

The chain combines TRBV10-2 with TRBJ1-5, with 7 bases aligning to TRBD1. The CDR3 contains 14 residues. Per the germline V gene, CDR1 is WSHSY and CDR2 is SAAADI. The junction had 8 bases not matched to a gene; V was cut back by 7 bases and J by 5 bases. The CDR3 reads CASTKDRDHQPQHF. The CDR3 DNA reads TGCGCCAGCACCAAAGACAGGGACCATCAGCCCCAGCATTTT.

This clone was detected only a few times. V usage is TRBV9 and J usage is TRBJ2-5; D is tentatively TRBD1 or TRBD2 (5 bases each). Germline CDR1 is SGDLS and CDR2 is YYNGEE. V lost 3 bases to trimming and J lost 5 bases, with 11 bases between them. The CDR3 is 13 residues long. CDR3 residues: CASSASREETQYF. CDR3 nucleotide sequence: TGTGCCAGCAGCGCCTCCAGGGAGGAGACCCAGTACTTC.

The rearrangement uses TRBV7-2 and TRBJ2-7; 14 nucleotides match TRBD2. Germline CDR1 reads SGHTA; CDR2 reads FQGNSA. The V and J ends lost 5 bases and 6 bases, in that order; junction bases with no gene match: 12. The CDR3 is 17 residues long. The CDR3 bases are TGTGCCAGCAGCGGACTAGCGGGGGGCTTCACTCTACGCGAGCAGTACTTC. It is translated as CASSGLAGGFTLREQYF.